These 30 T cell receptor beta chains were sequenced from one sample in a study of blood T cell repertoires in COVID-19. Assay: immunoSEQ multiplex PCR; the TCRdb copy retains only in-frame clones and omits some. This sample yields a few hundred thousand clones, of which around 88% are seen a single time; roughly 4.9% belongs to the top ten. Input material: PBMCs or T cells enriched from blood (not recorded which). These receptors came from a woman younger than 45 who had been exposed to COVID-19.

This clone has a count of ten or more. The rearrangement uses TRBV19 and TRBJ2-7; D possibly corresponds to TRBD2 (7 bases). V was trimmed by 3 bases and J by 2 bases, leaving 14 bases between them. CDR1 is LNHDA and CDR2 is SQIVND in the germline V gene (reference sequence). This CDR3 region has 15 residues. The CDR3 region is CASSISGDTTYEQYF. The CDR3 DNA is TGTGCCAGTAGTATCAGCGGGGACACAACCTACGAGCAGTACTTC.

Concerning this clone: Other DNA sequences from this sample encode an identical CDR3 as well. CDR3 sequence reads: CASSDRGYGYTF. CDR3 in DNA: TGTGCCAGCAGTGATCGGGGTTATGGCTACACCTTC. The chain links TRBV6-1 to TRBJ1-2; D is ambiguous. The CDR3 has 12 amino acids. Germline V CDR1 and CDR2: MNHNS, SASEGT. The V end was cut by 3 bases, the J end by 5 bases, with 7 bases between.

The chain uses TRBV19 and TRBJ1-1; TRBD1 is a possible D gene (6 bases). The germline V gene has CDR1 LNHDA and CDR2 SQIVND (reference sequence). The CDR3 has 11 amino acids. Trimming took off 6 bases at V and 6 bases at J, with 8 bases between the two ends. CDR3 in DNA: TGTGCCAGTAGCTACAGGGCTGAAGCTTTCTTT. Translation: CASSYRAEAFF.

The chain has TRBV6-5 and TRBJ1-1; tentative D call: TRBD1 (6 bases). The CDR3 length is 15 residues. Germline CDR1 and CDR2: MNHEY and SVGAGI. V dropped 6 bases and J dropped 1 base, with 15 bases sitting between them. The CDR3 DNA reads TGTGCCAGCAGCCGGCGGGGGCGGAGGAACACTGAAGCTTTCTTT. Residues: CASSRRGRRNTEAFF.

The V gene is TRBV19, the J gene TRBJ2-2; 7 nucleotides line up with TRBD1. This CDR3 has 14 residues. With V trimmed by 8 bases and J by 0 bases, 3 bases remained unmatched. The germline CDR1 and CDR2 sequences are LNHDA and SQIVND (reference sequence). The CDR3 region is CASQTGANTGELFF. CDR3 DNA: TGTGCCAGTCAAACAGGGGCGAACACCGGGGAGCTGTTTTTT.

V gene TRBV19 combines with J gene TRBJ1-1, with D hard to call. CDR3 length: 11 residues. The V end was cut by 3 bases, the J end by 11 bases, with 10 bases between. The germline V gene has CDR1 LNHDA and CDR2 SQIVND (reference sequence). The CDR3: CASSIGVVAFF. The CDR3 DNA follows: TGTGCCAGTAGTATCGGGGTTGTGGCTTTCTTT.

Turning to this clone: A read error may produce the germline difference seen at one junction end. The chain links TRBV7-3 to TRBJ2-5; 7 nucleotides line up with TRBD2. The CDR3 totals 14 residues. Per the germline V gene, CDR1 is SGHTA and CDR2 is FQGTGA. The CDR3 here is CASSSYGRGETQYF. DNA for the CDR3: TGTGCCAGCAGCTCATACGGACGGGGGGAGACACAGTACTTC.

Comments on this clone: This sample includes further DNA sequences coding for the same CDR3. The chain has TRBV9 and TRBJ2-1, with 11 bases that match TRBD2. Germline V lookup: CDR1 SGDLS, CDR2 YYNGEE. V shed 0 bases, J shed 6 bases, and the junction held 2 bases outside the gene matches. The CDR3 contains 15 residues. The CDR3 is CASSVGLAGGNEQFF. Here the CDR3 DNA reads TGTGCCAGCAGCGTAGGGCTAGCGGGGGGCAATGAGCAGTTCTTC.

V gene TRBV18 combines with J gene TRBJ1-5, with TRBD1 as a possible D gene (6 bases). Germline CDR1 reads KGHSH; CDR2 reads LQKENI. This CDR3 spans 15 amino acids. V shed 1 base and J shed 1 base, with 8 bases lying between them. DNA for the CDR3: TGTGCCAGCTCACCACGGACAGCCAGCAATCAGCCCCAGCATTTT. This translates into CASSPRTASNQPQHF.

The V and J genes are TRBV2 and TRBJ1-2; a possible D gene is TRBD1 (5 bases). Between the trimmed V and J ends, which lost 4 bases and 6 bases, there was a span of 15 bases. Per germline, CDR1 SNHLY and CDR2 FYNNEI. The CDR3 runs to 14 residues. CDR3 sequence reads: CASSGLGRADGYTF. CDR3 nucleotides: TGTGCCAGCAGTGGTCTAGGCAGGGCGGATGGCTACACCTTC.

Here the CDR3 reads CASSWREGRNTEAFF. The CDR3 DNA follows: TGTGCCAGTAGTTGGAGGGAGGGCCGGAACACTGAAGCTTTCTTT. The V gene is TRBV19, the J gene TRBJ1-1; D ambiguous. CDR3 length: 15 residues. Trimming took 5 bases from V and 1 from J, leaving 14 bases between them. Germline CDR1 LNHDA, CDR2 SQIVND (reference sequence).

Here the CDR3 DNA reads TGCGCCAGCAGTGAGTTCTGGACAGGTTCCTACACCTTC. Translating it yields CASSEFWTGSYTF. The V gene is TRBV10-2, the J gene TRBJ1-2, with 7 bases lining up with TRBD1. CDR1 is WSHSY and CDR2 is SAAADI in the germline V gene. This CDR3 is 13 amino acids long. J gave up 10 bases and V 1 base, and 6 bases lay outside the gene matches.

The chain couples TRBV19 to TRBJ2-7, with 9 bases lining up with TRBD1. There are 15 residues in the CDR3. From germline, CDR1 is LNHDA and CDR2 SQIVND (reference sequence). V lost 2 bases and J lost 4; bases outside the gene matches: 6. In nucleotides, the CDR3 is TGTGCCAGTAGTATAAGGACAGGGGAAGGATACGAGCAGTACTTC. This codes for CASSIRTGEGYEQYF. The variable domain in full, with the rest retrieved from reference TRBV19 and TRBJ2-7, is DGGITQSPKYLFRKEGQNVTLSCEQNLNHDAMYWYRQDPGQGLRLIYYSQIVNDFQKGDIAEGYSVSREKKESFPLTVTSAQKNPTAFYLCASSIRTGEGYEQYFGPGTRLTVT.

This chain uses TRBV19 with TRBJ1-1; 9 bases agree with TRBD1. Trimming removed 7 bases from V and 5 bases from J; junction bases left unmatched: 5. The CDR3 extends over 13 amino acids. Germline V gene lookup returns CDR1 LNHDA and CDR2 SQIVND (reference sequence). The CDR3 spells CASNDRGVTEAFF. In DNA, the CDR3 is TGTGCCAGTAACGACAGGGGGGTTACTGAAGCTTTCTTT.

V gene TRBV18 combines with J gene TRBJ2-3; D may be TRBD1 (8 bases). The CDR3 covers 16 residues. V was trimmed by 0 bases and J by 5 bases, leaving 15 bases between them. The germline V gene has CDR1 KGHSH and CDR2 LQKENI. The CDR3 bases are TGTGCCAGCTCACCACCAGCGGGACAGGCTGGAGATACGCAGTATTTT. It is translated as CASSPPAGQAGDTQYF.

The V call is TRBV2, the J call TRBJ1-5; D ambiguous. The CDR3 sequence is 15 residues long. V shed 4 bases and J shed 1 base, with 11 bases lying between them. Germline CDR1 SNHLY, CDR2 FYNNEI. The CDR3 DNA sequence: TGTGCCAGCAGTGCGTCCGGCAGGAGCAATCAGCCCCAGCATTTT. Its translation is CASSASGRSNQPQHF.

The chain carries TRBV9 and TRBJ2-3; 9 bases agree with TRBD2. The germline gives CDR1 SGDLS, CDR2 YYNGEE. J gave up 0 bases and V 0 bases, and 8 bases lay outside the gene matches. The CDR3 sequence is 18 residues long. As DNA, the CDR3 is TGTGCCAGCAGCGTAGCGTCGGTGGCGGGGGGGAGCACAGATACGCAGTATTTT. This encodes CASSVASVAGGSTDTQYF.

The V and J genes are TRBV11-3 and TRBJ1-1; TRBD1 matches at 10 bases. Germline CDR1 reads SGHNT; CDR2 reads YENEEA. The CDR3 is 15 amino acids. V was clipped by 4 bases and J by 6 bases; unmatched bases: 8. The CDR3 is CASSSDRGRESEAFF. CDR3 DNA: TGTGCCAGCAGCTCAGACAGGGGGCGCGAATCTGAAGCTTTCTTT.

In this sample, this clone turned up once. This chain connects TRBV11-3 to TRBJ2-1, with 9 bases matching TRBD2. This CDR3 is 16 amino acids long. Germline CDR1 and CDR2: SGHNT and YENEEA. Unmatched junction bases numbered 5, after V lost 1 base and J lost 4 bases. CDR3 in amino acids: CASSLVRLAGYNEQFF. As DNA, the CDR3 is TGTGCCAGCAGCTTAGTCCGGCTAGCGGGATACAATGAGCAGTTCTTC.

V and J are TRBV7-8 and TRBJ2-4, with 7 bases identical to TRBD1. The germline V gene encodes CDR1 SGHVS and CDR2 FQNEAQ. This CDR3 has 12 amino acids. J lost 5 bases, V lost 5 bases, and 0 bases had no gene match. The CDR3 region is CASSQGENIQYF. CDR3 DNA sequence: TGTGCCAGCAGCCAGGGGGAAAACATTCAGTACTTC. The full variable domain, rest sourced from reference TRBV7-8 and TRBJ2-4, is GAGVSQSPRYKVAKRGQDVALRCDPISGHVSLFWYQQALGQGPEFLTYFQNEAQLDKSGLPSDRFFAERPEGSVSTLKIQRTQQEDSAVYLCASSQGENIQYFGAGTRLSVL.

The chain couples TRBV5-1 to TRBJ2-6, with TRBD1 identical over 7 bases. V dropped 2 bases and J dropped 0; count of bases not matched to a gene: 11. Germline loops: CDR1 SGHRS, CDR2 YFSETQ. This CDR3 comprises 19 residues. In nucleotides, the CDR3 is TGCGCCAGCAGCTTAATATCCCCAGCAGGGGGCTCTGGGGCCAACGTCCTGACTTTC. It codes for CASSLISPAGGSGANVLTF.

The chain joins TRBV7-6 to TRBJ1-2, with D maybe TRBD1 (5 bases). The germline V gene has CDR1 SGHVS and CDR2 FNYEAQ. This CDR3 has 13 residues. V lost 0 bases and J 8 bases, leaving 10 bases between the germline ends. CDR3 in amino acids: CASSLATVGGYTF. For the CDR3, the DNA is TGTGCCAGCAGCTTAGCGACAGTGGGAGGCTACACCTTC.

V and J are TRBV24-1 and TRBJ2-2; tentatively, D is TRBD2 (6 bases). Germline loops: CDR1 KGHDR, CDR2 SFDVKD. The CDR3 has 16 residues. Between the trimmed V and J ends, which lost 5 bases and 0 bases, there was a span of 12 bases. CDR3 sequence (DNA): TGTGCCACCAGTGGTCGGACTAATGCGAACACCGGGGAGCTGTTTTTT. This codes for CATSGRTNANTGELFF.

The CDR3 loop is CASSLGTATEAFF. Here the CDR3 DNA reads TGTGCCAGCAGCTTGGGGACAGCCACTGAAGCTTTCTTT. This chain links TRBV5-4 with TRBJ1-1, with D perhaps TRBD1 (6 bases). The CDR3 has 13 residues. V shed 0 bases and J shed 4 bases, with 7 bases lying between them. Germline V gives CDR1 SGHNT, CDR2 YYREEE (reference sequence).

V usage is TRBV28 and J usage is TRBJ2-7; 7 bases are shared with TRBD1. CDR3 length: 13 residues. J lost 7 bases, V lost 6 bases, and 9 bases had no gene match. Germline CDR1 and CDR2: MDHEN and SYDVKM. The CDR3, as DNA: TGTGCCAGCAGGTTAAGACAGGGCCGGGAGCAGTACTTC. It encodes CASRLRQGREQYF. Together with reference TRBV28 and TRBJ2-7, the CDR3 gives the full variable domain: DVKVTQSSRYLVKRTGEKVFLECVQDMDHENMFWYRQDPGLGLRLIYFSYDVKMKEKGDIPEGYSVSREKKERFSLILESASTNQTSMYLCASRLRQGREQYFGPGTRLTVT.

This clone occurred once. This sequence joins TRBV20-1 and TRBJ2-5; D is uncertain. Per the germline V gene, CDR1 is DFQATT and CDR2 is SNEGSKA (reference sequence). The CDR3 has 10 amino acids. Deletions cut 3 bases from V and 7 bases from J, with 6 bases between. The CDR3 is CSASSVTQYF. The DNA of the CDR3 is TGCAGTGCTAGTTCGGTGACCCAGTACTTC.

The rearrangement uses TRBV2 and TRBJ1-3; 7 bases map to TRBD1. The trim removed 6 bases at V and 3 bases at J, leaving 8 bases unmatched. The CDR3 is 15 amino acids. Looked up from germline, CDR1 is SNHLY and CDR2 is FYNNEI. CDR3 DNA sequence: TGTGCCAGCAGCGTTGGAGCAGGGGGTGGAAACACCATATATTTT. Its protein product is CASSVGAGGGNTIYF.

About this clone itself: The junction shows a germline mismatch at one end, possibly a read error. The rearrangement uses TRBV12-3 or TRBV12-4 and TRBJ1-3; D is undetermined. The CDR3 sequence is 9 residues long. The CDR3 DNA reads TGTGCCAGCACGCTCTTTGGCACTTTT. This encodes CASTLFGTF.

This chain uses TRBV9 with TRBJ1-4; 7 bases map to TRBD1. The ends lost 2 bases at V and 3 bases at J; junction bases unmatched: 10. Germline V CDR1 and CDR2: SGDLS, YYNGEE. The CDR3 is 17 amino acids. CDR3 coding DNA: TGTGCCAGCAGCGTTAACCCGGACAGGACTTCTAATGAAAAACTGTTTTTT. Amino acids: CASSVNPDRTSNEKLFF. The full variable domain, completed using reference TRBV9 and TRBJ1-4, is DSGVTQTPKHLITATGQRVTLRCSPRSGDLSVYWYQQSLDQGLQFLIQYYNGEERAKGNILERFSAQQFPDLHSELNLSSLELGDSALYFCASSVNPDRTSNEKLFFGSGTQLSVL.

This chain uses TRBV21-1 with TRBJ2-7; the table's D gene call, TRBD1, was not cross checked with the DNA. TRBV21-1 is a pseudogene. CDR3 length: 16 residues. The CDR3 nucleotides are TGTGCCAGCAGCAACAGACAGGGTTTTTCCTGGGACGAGCAGTACTTC. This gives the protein CASSNRQGFSWDEQYF.